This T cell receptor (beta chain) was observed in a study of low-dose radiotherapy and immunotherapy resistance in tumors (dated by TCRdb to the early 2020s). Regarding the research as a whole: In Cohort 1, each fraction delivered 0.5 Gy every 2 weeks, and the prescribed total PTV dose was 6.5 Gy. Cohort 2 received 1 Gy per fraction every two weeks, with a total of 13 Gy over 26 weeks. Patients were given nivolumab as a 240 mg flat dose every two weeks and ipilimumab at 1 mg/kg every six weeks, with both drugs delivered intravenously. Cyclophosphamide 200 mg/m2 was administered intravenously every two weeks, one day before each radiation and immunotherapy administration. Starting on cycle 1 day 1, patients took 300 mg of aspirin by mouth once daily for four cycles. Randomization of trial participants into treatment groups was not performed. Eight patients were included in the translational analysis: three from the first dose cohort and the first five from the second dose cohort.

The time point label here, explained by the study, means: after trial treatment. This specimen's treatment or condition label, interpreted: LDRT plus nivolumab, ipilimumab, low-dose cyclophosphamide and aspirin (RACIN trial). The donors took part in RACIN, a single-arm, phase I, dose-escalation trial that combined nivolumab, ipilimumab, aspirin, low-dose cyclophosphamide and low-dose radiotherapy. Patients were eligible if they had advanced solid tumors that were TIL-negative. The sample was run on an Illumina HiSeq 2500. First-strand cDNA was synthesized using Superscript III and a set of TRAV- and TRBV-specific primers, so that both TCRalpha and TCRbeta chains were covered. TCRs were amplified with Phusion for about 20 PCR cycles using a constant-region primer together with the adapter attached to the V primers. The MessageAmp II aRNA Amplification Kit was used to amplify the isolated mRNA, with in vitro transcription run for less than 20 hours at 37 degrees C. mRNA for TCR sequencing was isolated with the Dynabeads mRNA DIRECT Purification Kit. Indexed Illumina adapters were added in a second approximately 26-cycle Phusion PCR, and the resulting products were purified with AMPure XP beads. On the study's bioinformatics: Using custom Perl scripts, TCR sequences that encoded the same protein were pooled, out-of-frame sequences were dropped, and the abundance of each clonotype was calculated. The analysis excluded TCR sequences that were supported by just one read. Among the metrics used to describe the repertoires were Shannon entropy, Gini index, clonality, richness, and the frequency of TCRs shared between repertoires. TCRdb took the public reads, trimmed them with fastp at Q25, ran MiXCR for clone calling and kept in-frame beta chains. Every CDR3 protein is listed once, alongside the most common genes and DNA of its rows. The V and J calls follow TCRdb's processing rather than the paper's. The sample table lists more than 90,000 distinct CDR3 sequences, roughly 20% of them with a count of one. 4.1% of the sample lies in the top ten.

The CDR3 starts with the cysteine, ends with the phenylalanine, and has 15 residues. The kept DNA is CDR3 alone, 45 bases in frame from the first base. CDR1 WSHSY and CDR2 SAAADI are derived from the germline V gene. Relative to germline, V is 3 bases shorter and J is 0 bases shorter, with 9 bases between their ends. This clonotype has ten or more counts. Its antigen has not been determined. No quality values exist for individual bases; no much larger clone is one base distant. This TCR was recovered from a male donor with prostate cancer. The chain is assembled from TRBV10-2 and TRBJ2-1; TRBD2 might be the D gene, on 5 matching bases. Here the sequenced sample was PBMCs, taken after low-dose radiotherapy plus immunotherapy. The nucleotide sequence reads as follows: TGCGCCAGCAGTGACTTAGGAGGCTCCTACAATGAGCAGTTCTTC. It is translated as CASSDLGGSYNEQFF.